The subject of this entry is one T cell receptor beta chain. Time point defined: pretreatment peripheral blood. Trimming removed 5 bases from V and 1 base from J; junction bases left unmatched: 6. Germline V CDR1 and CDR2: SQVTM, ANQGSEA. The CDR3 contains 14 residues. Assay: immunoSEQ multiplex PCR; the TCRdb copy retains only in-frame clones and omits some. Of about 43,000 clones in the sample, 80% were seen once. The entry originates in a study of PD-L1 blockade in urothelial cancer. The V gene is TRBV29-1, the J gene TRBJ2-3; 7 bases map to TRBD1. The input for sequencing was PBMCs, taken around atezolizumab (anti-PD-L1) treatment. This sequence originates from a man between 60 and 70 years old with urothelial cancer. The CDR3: CSVPTGAGTDTQYF. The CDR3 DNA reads TGCAGCGTTCCTACAGGGGCAGGCACAGATACGCAGTATTTT.